These T cell receptor beta chains were read from a single sample in a study of T cell responses to AZD1222 COVID-19 vaccine. TCRdb's table, derived via immunoSEQ multiplex PCR, lists solely in-frame clones and lacks some. The data show about 130,000 clones, about nine tenths seen once. The sequenced sample was peripheral blood, obtained 28 days after the second AZD1222 dose. These receptors originate from an adult who received the AZD1222 COVID-19 vaccine. Each CDR3 is given with its conserved first and last residue. The D gene is left open where the match is weak. Clone size is not always given. Where it is, it says once, few, many or a class for expanded clones.

v_gene	abundance	d_gene	j_gene	CDR3nt	CDR3aa
TRBV18	-	TRBD2	TRBJ2-4	TGTGCCAGCTCACCAAATAGCGGGAGGTTAACGGCCAAAAACATTCAGTACTTC	CASSPNSGRLTAKNIQYF
TRBV19	-	-	TRBJ2-3	TGTGCCAGTAACGGTAACGCCGGCCGCGGGGATACGCAGTATTTT	CASNGNAGRGDTQYF
TRBV7-9	-	TRBD1	TRBJ1-1	TGTGCCAGCAGCGCCGGGACAGGGAACACTGAAGCTTTCTTT	CASSAGTGNTEAFF
TRBV7-2	once	TRBD1	TRBJ2-2	TGTGCCAGCAGCCTCGGACAGGGCGGGGAGCTGTTTTTT	CASSLGQGGELFF
TRBV7-2	-	TRBD1	TRBJ2-7	TGTGCCAGCAGCTTAGGGGGTAGGACAGGGGCCACCTACGAGCAGTACTTC	CASSLGGRTGATYEQYF
TRBV9	few	TRBD1	TRBJ2-2	TGTGCCAGCAGCGAGCCCCGGGACAGGGGGCGAACCGGGGAGCTGTTTTTT	CASSEPRDRGRTGELFF
TRBV29-1	-	-	TRBJ2-5	TGCAGCGTTAGGATAAGTGAAGAGACCCAGTACTTC	CSVRISEETQYF
TRBV15	-	-	TRBJ2-6	TGTGCCACCAGCAGAGCTGTGGGGTTGGGGTTAAGTTCTGGGGCCAACGTCCTGACTTTC	CATSRAVGLGLSSGANVLTF
TRBV15	-	TRBD1	TRBJ2-7	TGTGCCACCAGCAGAGCTATTCTTTCCGGGACAGGCGTCTACGAGCAGTACTTC	CATSRAILSGTGVYEQYF
TRBV7-2	-	-	TRBJ2-1	TGTGCCAGCAGCCCGATTGAATCGAGGGGCTACAATGAGCAGTTCTTC	CASSPIESRGYNEQFF
TRBV7-2	-	-	TRBJ2-2	TGTGCCAGCAGCTCCCGAGGAGGGGGCTTCACCGGGGAGCTGTTTTTT	CASSSRGGGFTGELFF
TRBV7-6	-	TRBD2	TRBJ2-3	TGTGCCAGCAGCTTACTAGCGGGGGGGTCTAGCACAGATACGCAGTATTTT	CASSLLAGGSSTDTQYF
TRBV5-1	-	-	TRBJ1-4	TGCGCCAGTCAGGGCTCTACTAATGAAAAACTGTTTTTT	CASQGSTNEKLFF
TRBV5-1	-	TRBD2	TRBJ2-7	TGCGCCAGCAGCAAAGGACTAGCGGGAGGGACGACCTCCTACGAGCAGTACTTC	CASSKGLAGGTTSYEQYF
TRBV19	-	-	TRBJ1-2	TGTGCCAGTAGCGCCCCGACAGTGAGTAACTATGGCTACACCTTC	CASSAPTVSNYGYTF
TRBV5-3	-	-	TRBJ2-4	TGTGCCAGAAGCATCCACAGGGAACCAACCTTCCTAGCCAAAAACATTCAGTACTTC	CARSIHREPTFLAKNIQYF
TRBV11-1	-	TRBD1	TRBJ1-1	TGTGCCAGCAGCCGCCCCGCAGGGGGAACTGAAGCTTTCTTT	CASSRPAGGTEAFF
TRBV3-1/TRBV3-2	-	TRBD2	TRBJ2-1	TGTGCCAGCAGCCAAGTGTCTAGCGGGAGGGGGGAGCAGTTCTTC	CASSQVSSGRGEQFF
TRBV30	-	-	TRBJ1-4	TGTGCCTGGAGTGTAGGAGGGAGGGGCGAAAAACTGTTTTTT	CAWSVGGRGEKLFF
TRBV7-2	once	-	TRBJ2-7	TGTGCCAGCAGCTTAACCTTCGCGGGGACACCCTACGAGCAGTACTTC	CASSLTFAGTPYEQYF